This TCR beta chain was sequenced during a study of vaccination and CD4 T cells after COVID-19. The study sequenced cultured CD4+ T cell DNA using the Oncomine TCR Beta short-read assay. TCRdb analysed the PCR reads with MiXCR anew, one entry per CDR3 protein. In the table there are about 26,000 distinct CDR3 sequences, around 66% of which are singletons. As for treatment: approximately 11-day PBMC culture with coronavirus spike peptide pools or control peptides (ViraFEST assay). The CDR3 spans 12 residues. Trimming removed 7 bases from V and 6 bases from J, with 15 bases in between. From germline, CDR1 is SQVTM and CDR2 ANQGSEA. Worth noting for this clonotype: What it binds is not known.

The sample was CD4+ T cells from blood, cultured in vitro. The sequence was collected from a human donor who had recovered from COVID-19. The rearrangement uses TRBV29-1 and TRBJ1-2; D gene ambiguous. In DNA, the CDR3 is TGCAGCGCCGAGATGAGGCCCAATGGCTACACCTTC. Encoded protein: CSAEMRPNGYTF.